This T cell receptor (beta chain) appears in the sequencing data of a study of cytomegalovirus exposure and HLA in healthy donors. Trimming shortened V by 0 bases and J by 6 bases, and 14 bases separated the two germline ends. The CDR3 contains 15 residues. Germline CDR1 MNHEY, CDR2 SVGAGI. It was healthy bone marrow donors who served as donors. Worth noting for this clone: Its antigen is unknown.

Study results and caveats: A few V segments could not be told apart, such as TRBV6-2 and TRBV6-3, and were left out.

The PCR used 60 Vbeta and 13 Jbeta primers. TCRdb's table, derived via immunoSEQ multiplex PCR, lists solely in-frame clones and lacks some. The sample records around 120,000 clones, about 86% being singletons. The sequence was collected from a man aged 18 to 35 in good health and CMV-seronegative. What was sequenced was PBMCs. The chain has TRBV6-5 and TRBJ1-2, with D possibly matching TRBD1 (6 bases). CDR3 in DNA: TGTGCCAGCAGTTACTCAGGGGGTAGGGGGAATGGCTACACCTTC. Its translation: CASSYSGGRGNGYTF.